Below are 28 T cell receptor beta chains sequenced from a single sample in a study of cytomegalovirus exposure and HLA in healthy donors. PCR used 60 Vbeta primers and 13 Jbeta primers. TCRdb's copy holds only in-frame clones and misses some; the assay was immunoSEQ multiplex PCR. Of some 120,000 clones in the sample, about three quarters were seen once. Sequenced sample: PBMCs. All receptors derive from a woman aged 40 to 49 in good health and CMV-seropositive.

The chain is built from TRBV29-1 and TRBJ1-1, with TRBD1 matching 9 bases. Trimming cost V 4 bases and J 0 bases; bases outside gene matches: 3. Germline lookup yields CDR1 SQVTM and CDR2 ANQGSEA. This CDR3 contains 14 residues. The CDR3 sequence: CSVGTGVMNTEAFF. In nucleotides, the CDR3 is TGCAGCGTTGGGACAGGGGTCATGAACACTGAAGCTTTCTTT.

The chain has TRBV7-9 and TRBJ1-1; 8 bases line up with TRBD1. J was trimmed by 0 bases and V by 4 bases; bases with no gene match: 7. Germline-derived CDR1 and CDR2 are SEHNR and FQNEAQ (reference sequence). There are 16 residues in the CDR3. The CDR3 region is CASSSRRTGLNTEAFF. The DNA for the CDR3 is TGTGCCAGCAGCTCCCGGCGGACAGGGCTGAACACTGAAGCTTTCTTT.

This clone was counted only a few times. The rearrangement links TRBV14 to TRBJ1-2; D is uncertain. Looked up from germline, CDR1 is SGHDN and CDR2 is FVKESK. V was pared by 1 base and J by 1 base, with 7 bases between. CDR3 length: 14 residues. CDR3 coding DNA: TGTGCCAGCAGCCAAGGACTCTTTAACTATGGCTACACCTTC. Residues: CASSQGLFNYGYTF.

Concerning this clone: Other nucleotide sequences in the sample specify the same CDR3. J is TRBJ1-5 and V is TRBV6-1; 7 bases match TRBD1. The CDR3 consists of 15 residues. Trimming at V came to 3 bases and at J to 0 bases, leaving 2 bases not matched to a gene. Germline V gene lookup returns CDR1 MNHNS and CDR2 SASEGT. This CDR3 is CASSETGNSNQPQHF. In nucleotides, the CDR3 is TGTGCCAGCAGTGAGACAGGGAATAGCAATCAGCCCCAGCATTTT.

This clone has a handful of counts. V and J are TRBV19 and TRBJ1-5, with 7 bases fitting TRBD1. This CDR3 region has 14 residues. Germline V gives CDR1 LNHDA, CDR2 SQIVND (reference sequence). V lost 8 bases, J lost 5 bases, and 9 bases stayed unmatched. CDR3 nucleotides: TGTGCCAGTTGCCTTAGACAGGGCTATCAGCCCCAGCATTTT. Amino acids: CASCLRQGYQPQHF.

The chain has TRBV5-6 and TRBJ1-2; unclear D gene. The ends were cut back, 4 bases at V and 2 bases at J, with 15 bases in the middle. The length of the CDR3 is 15 residues. The germline gives CDR1 SGHDT, CDR2 YYEEEE. CDR3 nucleotides: TGTGCCAGCAGCCCCTCCCGGAGAGCCAACTATGGCTACACCTTC. Residues: CASSPSRRANYGYTF. Variable domain in full (rest from reference TRBV5-6 and TRBJ1-2): DAGVTQSPTHLIKTRGQQVTLRCSPKSGHDTVSWYQQALGQGPQFIFQYYEEEERQRGNFPDRFSGHQFPNYSSELNVNALLLGDSALYLCASSPSRRANYGYTFGSGTRLTVV.

The chain uses TRBV29-1 and TRBJ2-3, with 9 bases aligning to TRBD2. In germline, CDR1 is SQVTM, CDR2 ANQGSEA. V shed 5 bases and J 5 bases; nucleotides not matched to a gene: 5. The CDR3 covers 13 residues. As DNA, the CDR3 is TGCAGCGTTAGCGGGGGGAAACGAGATACGCAGTATTTT. It translates to CSVSGGKRDTQYF.

The rearrangement joins TRBV2 to TRBJ2-5; TRBD2 agrees at 11 bases. Trimming cost V 7 bases and J 7 bases; bases outside gene matches: 17. CDR1 and CDR2 (germline): SNHLY, FYNNEI. The CDR3 is 17 residues long. CDR3 protein: CASTTIMATSGDGTQYF. The CDR3 DNA sequence: TGTGCCAGCACCACCATTATGGCGACTAGCGGGGATGGGACCCAGTACTTC.

The chain joins TRBV28 to TRBJ1-1, with D perhaps matching TRBD1 (6 bases). V was clipped by 6 bases and J by 8 bases, with 16 bases between them. This CDR3 is 13 amino acids long. In germline, CDR1 is MDHEN, CDR2 SYDVKM. The CDR3 bases are TGTGCCAGCAGATCACACCGGGACAACGAAGCTTTCTTT. This translates into CASRSHRDNEAFF.

The chain carries TRBV16 and TRBJ1-2; 11 nucleotides line up with TRBD1. With V trimmed by 5 bases and J by 7 bases, 9 bases remained unmatched. Germline CDR1 is KGHSY and CDR2 is FQNENV. This CDR3 region has 15 residues. CDR3: CASSVVRTGGGGYTF. The CDR3 DNA is TGTGCCAGCAGCGTCGTCCGGACAGGGGGCGGTGGCTACACCTTC. The complete variable domain, with remaining parts taken from reference TRBV16 and TRBJ1-2, reads GEEVAQTPKHLVRGEGQKAKLYCAPIKGHSYVFWYQQVLKNEFKFLISFQNENVFDETGMPKERFSAKCLPNSPCSLEIQATKLEDSAVYFCASSVVRTGGGGYTFGSGTRLTVV.

This clone showed up just a few times. The chain joins TRBV7-9 to TRBJ2-1; D call uncertain. V shed 5 bases and J shed 3 bases, with 8 bases lying between them. The germline CDR1 and CDR2 sequences are SEHNR and FQNEAQ (reference sequence). There are 13 residues in the CDR3. CDR3 nucleotides: TGTGCCAGCAGCCGAGGCAACTACAATGAGCAGTTCTTC. This codes for CASSRGNYNEQFF.

The chain uses TRBV2 and TRBJ1-4; D call uncertain. Germline V gives CDR1 SNHLY, CDR2 FYNNEI. The CDR3 sequence is 14 residues long. Deletions cut 6 bases from V and 9 bases from J, with 17 bases between. The CDR3, as DNA: TGTGCCAGCAGGACCGCGGGTGACTCTAAAAAACTGTTTTTT. This translates into CASRTAGDSKKLFF.

The gene calls are TRBV4-1 and TRBJ2-4; possible D gene TRBD1, 5 bases. The CDR3 covers 20 residues. Per germline, CDR1 MGHRA and CDR2 YSYEKL. Trimming removed 0 bases at V and 0 bases at J, with 21 bases between. The CDR3 is CASSQDCGAGQKLAKNIQYF. CDR3 in DNA: TGCGCCAGCAGCCAAGACTGTGGGGCCGGACAAAAACTAGCCAAAAACATTCAGTACTTC.

This rearrangement joins TRBV6-5 to TRBJ2-1; the D gene is possibly TRBD2 (7 bases). Germline CDR1 MNHEY, CDR2 SVGAGI. V lost 3 bases and J 8 bases, leaving 17 bases between the germline ends. There are 15 residues in the CDR3. The CDR3 region has the DNA TGTGCCAGCAGTTATAGCCGCGGGGGCCTCCATGAGCAGTTCTTC. This codes for CASSYSRGGLHEQFF.

This chain links TRBV6-6 with TRBJ1-5; 7 bases match TRBD1. Unmatched junction bases numbered 9, after V lost 4 bases and J lost 6 bases. CDR3 length equals 15 residues. Germline CDR1 is MNHNY and CDR2 is SVGAGI (reference sequence). CDR3: CASSSIDRASQPQHF. In DNA, the CDR3 is TGTGCCAGCAGTTCTATTGACAGGGCGTCTCAGCCCCAGCATTTT.

The chain couples TRBV4-1 to TRBJ2-1; the D gene is possibly TRBD2 (5 bases). The CDR3 extends over 13 amino acids. Germline V CDR1 and CDR2: MGHRA, YSYEKL. Trimming pared 5 bases from V and 12 bases from J, leaving 17 bases between. The CDR3 nucleotides are TGCGCCAGCAGCACCGTTCTAGTCGAGGGGCAGTTCTTC. Translated, it gives CASSTVLVEGQFF.

This sequence joins TRBV7-8 and TRBJ2-7, with 8 bases matching TRBD1. V dropped 5 bases and J dropped 3; count of bases not matched to a gene: 3. The CDR3 covers 13 residues. Germline V CDR1 and CDR2: SGHVS, FQNEAQ. The CDR3: CASSRGQDYEQYF. CDR3 DNA: TGTGCCAGCAGCCGGGGACAGGACTACGAGCAGTACTTC.

The sample holds a few counts of this clone. V is TRBV11-2 and J is TRBJ2-7, with 7 positions matching TRBD2. CDR1 is SGHAT, CDR2 FQNNGV, per germline. Losses at the gene ends were 0 bases for V and 0 bases for J; bases not matched to a gene: 2. The length of the CDR3 is 15 residues. The CDR3 region has the DNA TGTGCCAGCAGCTTAGAGGGGGGGAACTCCTACGAGCAGTACTTC. This translates into CASSLEGGNSYEQYF.

The chain couples TRBV6-5 to TRBJ2-5; D is unresolved. Germline V gene lookup returns CDR1 MNHEY and CDR2 SVGAGI. The length of the CDR3 is 12 residues. The germline V and J ends were trimmed by 10 bases and 1 base, with 10 bases remaining between them. CDR3: CATVGPQETQYF. Written as DNA, the CDR3 is TGTGCCACCGTGGGCCCCCAAGAGACCCAGTACTTC.

The CDR3: CATSAGLYNEQFF. In DNA, the CDR3 is TGTGCCACCTCCGCCGGGTTATACAATGAGCAGTTCTTC. V usage is TRBV10-3 and J usage is TRBJ2-1; D remains ambiguous. Germline V gene data show CDR1 as ENHRY and CDR2 as SYGVKD. The V end was cut by 10 bases, the J end by 4 bases, with 14 bases between. The CDR3 totals 13 residues.

This clone was seen only once. The chain couples TRBV6-1 to TRBJ1-2, with D unresolved. The germline V gene has CDR1 MNHNS and CDR2 SASEGT. V was trimmed by 1 base and J by 7 bases, leaving 16 bases between them. There are 15 residues in the CDR3. The CDR3 DNA reads TGTGCCAGCAGTGAAGTAGTGAGGCCATCGGGTGGCTACACCTTC. As protein: CASSEVVRPSGGYTF.

The chain employs TRBV18 and TRBJ1-5; D remains ambiguous. The CDR3 runs 15 residues. V was trimmed by 4 bases and J by 3 bases, leaving 13 bases between them. The germline gives CDR1 KGHSH, CDR2 LQKENI. The CDR3 protein is CASSLLAGTNQPQHF. The CDR3 DNA follows: TGTGCCAGCTCACTATTGGCAGGAACCAATCAGCCCCAGCATTTT.

The V call is TRBV14, the J call TRBJ2-7; no clear D. The length of the CDR3 is 11 residues. Germline values: CDR1 SGHDN, CDR2 FVKESK. Trimming shortened V by 5 bases and J by 3 bases, and 5 bases separated the two germline ends. CDR3 residues: CASSSSYEQYF. The CDR3 DNA reads as TGTGCCAGCAGCTCGAGCTACGAGCAGTACTTC. Filled out from reference TRBV14 and TRBJ2-7, the complete variable domain reads EAGVTQFPSHSVIEKGQTVTLRCDPISGHDNLYWYRRVMGKEIKFLLHFVKESKQDESGMPNNRFLAERTGGTYSTLKVQPAELEDSGVYFCASSSSYEQYFGPGTRLTVT.

This clone was counted a few times. V gene TRBV4-3 combines with J gene TRBJ2-1; TRBD1 matches 9 bases. J was trimmed by 4 bases and V by 0 bases; bases with no gene match: 10. Germline loops: CDR1 LGHNA, CDR2 YSLEER. This CDR3 has 18 residues. The CDR3 here is CASSQDRGTGTGYNEQFF. For the CDR3, the DNA is TGCGCCAGCAGCCAAGACCGGGGTACCGGGACAGGGTACAATGAGCAGTTCTTC.

The chain has TRBV7-8 and TRBJ2-7; D perhaps matches TRBD1 (6 bases). Trimming took off 5 bases at V and 3 bases at J, with 11 bases between the two ends. This CDR3 has 13 residues. Germline values: CDR1 SGHVS, CDR2 FQNEAQ. DNA of the CDR3: TGTGCCAGCAGCCTCGGACAGATCTACGAGCAGTACTTC. This encodes CASSLGQIYEQYF. The full variable domain, with the rest looked up from reference TRBV7-8 and TRBJ2-7, is GAGVSQSPRYKVAKRGQDVALRCDPISGHVSLFWYQQALGQGPEFLTYFQNEAQLDKSGLPSDRFFAERPEGSVSTLKIQRTQQEDSAVYLCASSLGQIYEQYFGPGTRLTVT.

The genes are TRBV5-1 and TRBJ1-6, with 8 bases matching TRBD1. The germline gives CDR1 SGHRS, CDR2 YFSETQ. Unmatched junction bases numbered 10, after V lost 3 bases and J lost 8 bases. The CDR3 is made up of 16 amino acids. The CDR3 bases are TGCGCCAGCAGCTACTGGACAGGGAGGAGAGATTCACCCCTCCACTTT. This sequence encodes CASSYWTGRRDSPLHF. Using reference TRBV5-1 and TRBJ1-6 for the parts outside the CDR3, the full variable domain is KAGVTQTPRYLIKTRGQQVTLSCSPISGHRSVSWYQQTPGQGLQFLFEYFSETQRNKGNFPGRFSGRQFSNSRSEMNVSTLELGDSALYLCASSYWTGRRDSPLHFGNGTRLTVT.

This clone was picked up a small number of times. Other nucleotide sequences in the sample specify the same CDR3. The chain couples TRBV6-5 to TRBJ2-3; weak D call: TRBD1 (5 bases). Germline CDR1 reads MNHEY; CDR2 reads SVGAGI. The ends were cut back, 3 bases at V and 3 bases at J, with 13 bases in the middle. CDR3 size: 15 residues. The CDR3 bases are TGTGCCAGCAGTTATGATGGGGCCGGGACAGATACGCAGTATTTT. Translated, it gives CASSYDGAGTDTQYF.

The CDR3, as DNA: TGTGCCAGCAGCCGAGGTGCGAACTGGGCTGAAGCTTTCTTT. It codes for CASSRGANWAEAFF. The J gene is TRBJ1-1, the V gene TRBV7-6; no firm D call. This CDR3 is 14 amino acids long. The germline gives CDR1 SGHVS, CDR2 FNYEAQ. V lost 5 bases, J lost 6 bases, and 16 bases lay in between. The whole variable domain, filled in from reference TRBV7-6 and TRBJ1-1, reads GAGVSQSPRYKVTKRGQDVALRCDPISGHVSLYWYRQALGQGPEFLTYFNYEAQQDKSGLPNDRFSAERPEGSISTLTIQRTEQRDSAMYRCASSRGANWAEAFFGQGTRLTVV.